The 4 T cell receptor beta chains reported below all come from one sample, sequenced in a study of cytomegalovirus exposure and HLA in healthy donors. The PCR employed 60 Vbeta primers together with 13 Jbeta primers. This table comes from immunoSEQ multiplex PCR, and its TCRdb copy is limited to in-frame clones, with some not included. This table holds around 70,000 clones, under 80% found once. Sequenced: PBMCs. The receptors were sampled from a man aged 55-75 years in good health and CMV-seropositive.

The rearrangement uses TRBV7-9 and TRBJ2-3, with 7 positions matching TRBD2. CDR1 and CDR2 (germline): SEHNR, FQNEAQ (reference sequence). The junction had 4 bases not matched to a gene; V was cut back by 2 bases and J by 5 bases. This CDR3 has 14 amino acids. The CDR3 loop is CASSLSGGEDTQYF. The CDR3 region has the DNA TGTGCCAGCAGCTTATCGGGGGGTGAAGATACGCAGTATTTT.

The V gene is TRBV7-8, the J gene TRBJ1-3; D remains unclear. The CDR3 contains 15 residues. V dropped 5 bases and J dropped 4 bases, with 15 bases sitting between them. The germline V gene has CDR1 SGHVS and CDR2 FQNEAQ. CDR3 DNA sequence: TGTGCCAGCAGCCCTCCCTCCGCGGCCGGAAACACCATATATTTT. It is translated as CASSPPSAAGNTIYF.

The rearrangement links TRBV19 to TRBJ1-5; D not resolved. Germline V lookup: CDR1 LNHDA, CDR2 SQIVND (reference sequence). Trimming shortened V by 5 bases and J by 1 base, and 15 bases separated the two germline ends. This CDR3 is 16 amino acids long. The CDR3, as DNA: TGTGCCAGTAGTTCTCTGGATAGAGGAAGCAATCAGCCCCAGCATTTT. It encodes CASSSLDRGSNQPQHF. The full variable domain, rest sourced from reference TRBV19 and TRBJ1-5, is DGGITQSPKYLFRKEGQNVTLSCEQNLNHDAMYWYRQDPGQGLRLIYYSQIVNDFQKGDIAEGYSVSREKKESFPLTVTSAQKNPTAFYLCASSSLDRGSNQPQHFGDGTRLSIL.

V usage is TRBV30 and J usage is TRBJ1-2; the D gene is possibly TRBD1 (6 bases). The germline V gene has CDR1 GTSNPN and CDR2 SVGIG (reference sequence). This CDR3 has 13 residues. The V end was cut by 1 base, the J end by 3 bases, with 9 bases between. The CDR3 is CAWSAGQHYGYTF. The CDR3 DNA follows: TGTGCCTGGAGTGCGGGACAACACTATGGCTACACCTTC.